One sample yielded the 30 T cell receptor beta chains listed below, sequenced in a study of shared clonotypes between healthy human individuals. Generated by immunoSEQ multiplex PCR, the TCRdb table keeps only in-frame clones and is missing some. The repertoire holds roughly 2.2 million clones, 85% to 95% seen once, with approximately 0.39% in the top ten. Sample: naive CD4+ T cells from PBMCs. The subset: CD45RA+ positively selected. These receptors were obtained from a young man in good health. Some clones in this sample may be carry-over from other donors' samples.

This rearrangement joins TRBV19 to TRBJ2-7, with D possibly TRBD1 on 6 matching bases. From germline, CDR1 is LNHDA and CDR2 SQIVND (reference sequence). This CDR3 contains 13 residues. Trimming pared 6 bases from V and 2 bases from J, leaving 11 bases between. In nucleotides, the CDR3 is TGTGCCAGTAGAAAACAGGGCCCCTACGAGCAGTACTTC. It codes for CASRKQGPYEQYF.

The J gene is TRBJ2-5, the V gene TRBV7-7; 8 nucleotides align to TRBD1. The CDR3 spans 14 residues. CDR1 is SSHAT and CDR2 is FNYEAQ in the germline V gene (reference sequence). J gave up 4 bases and V 6 bases, and 7 bases lay outside the gene matches. As DNA, the CDR3 is TGTGCCAGCAGTCGAGACAGGGGAGGAGAGACCCAGTACTTC. Residues: CASSRDRGGETQYF.

V usage is TRBV28 and J usage is TRBJ1-3; perhaps TRBD1 as D (6 bases). Trimming took 5 bases from V and 8 from J, leaving 10 bases between them. Germline V gene data show CDR1 as MDHEN and CDR2 as SYDVKM. The CDR3 is 12 residues long. In DNA, the CDR3 is TGTGCCAGCAGTGCGGGGGCGGACACCATATATTTT. Its protein is CASSAGADTIYF.

V and J are TRBV6-1 and TRBJ2-7; 7 nucleotides agree with TRBD1. The V gene end was trimmed by 10 bases and the J gene end by 0 bases; junction bases not matched to a gene: 3. Germline loops: CDR1 MNHNS, CDR2 SASEGT. There are 12 residues in the CDR3. In DNA, the CDR3 is TGTGCCACACAGGGGCCCTCCTACGAGCAGTACTTC. Translation: CATQGPSYEQYF.

The chain employs TRBV6-5 and TRBJ1-2; D gene ambiguous. Germline CDR1 and CDR2: MNHEY and SVGAGI. CDR3 length: 14 amino acids. Trimming pared 8 bases from V and 5 bases from J, leaving 18 bases between. In DNA, the CDR3 is TGTGCCAGCCGGGGAACGAGATTCGGTTATGGCTACACCTTC. This sequence encodes CASRGTRFGYGYTF.

The J gene is TRBJ1-1, the V gene TRBV19; no reliable D call. The CDR3 length is 13 residues. Germline CDR1 LNHDA, CDR2 SQIVND (reference sequence). The V end was cut by 3 bases, the J end by 5 bases, with 10 bases between. DNA for the CDR3: TGTGCCAGTAGTATTAGAGGGAGGACTGAAGCTTTCTTT. Its protein product is CASSIRGRTEAFF.

Worth noting for this clone: One end of the junction fails to match germline, which may point to a read error. The chain combines TRBV5-5 with TRBJ1-5, with a weak D call TRBD1 (5 bases). Germline CDR1 is SGHKS and CDR2 is YYEKEE (reference sequence). CDR3 length equals 14 residues. The CDR3 reads CASSLWGSSQPQHF. The CDR3 DNA is TGTGCCAGCAGCTTGTGGGGGAGCAGTCAGCCCCAGCATTTT.

The chain combines TRBV5-6 with TRBJ2-7; 10 bases fit TRBD2. The germline V gene has CDR1 SGHDT and CDR2 YYEEEE. The length of the CDR3 is 14 residues. The junction had 5 bases not matched to a gene; V was cut back by 4 bases and J by 4 bases. DNA for the CDR3: TGTGCCAGCAGCCTGGGGACTAGCGAGTACGAGCAGTACTTC. This sequence encodes CASSLGTSEYEQYF. The full variable domain, in which reference TRBV5-6 and TRBJ2-7 provide the parts outside the CDR3, is DAGVTQSPTHLIKTRGQQVTLRCSPKSGHDTVSWYQQALGQGPQFIFQYYEEEERQRGNFPDRFSGHQFPNYSSELNVNALLLGDSALYLCASSLGTSEYEQYFGPGTRLTVT.

The rearrangement uses TRBV5-4 and TRBJ2-5, with D possibly TRBD1 on 5 matching bases. The V gene's germline CDR1 is SGHNT and CDR2 YYREEE (reference sequence). Trimming pared 1 base from V and 2 bases from J, leaving 12 bases between. The CDR3 consists of 15 residues. In DNA form, the CDR3 reads TGTGCCAGCAGCTTGCCGGCAGGGCCTCAAGAGACCCAGTACTTC. The encoded protein is CASSLPAGPQETQYF.

V and J are TRBV6-1 and TRBJ1-1, with a tentative D call TRBD1 (6 bases). The CDR3 is made up of 14 amino acids. V shed 3 bases and J shed 2 bases, with 10 bases lying between them. Germline values: CDR1 MNHNS, CDR2 SASEGT. The chain's CDR3 is CASSEGQRNTEAFF. CDR3 nucleotides: TGTGCCAGCAGTGAGGGACAAAGAAACACTGAAGCTTTCTTT.

The chain couples TRBV7-2 to TRBJ2-5; 12 bases match TRBD2. V dropped 5 bases and J dropped 7; count of bases not matched to a gene: 14. Germline CDR1 and CDR2: SGHTA and FQGNSA. There are 17 residues in the CDR3. The CDR3 loop is CASSQGALAGGPGTQYF. The CDR3 DNA reads TGTGCCAGCAGCCAGGGAGCTCTAGCGGGAGGGCCAGGGACCCAGTACTTC.

The chain recombines TRBV12-1 with TRBJ2-7; the table's D call, TRBD1, was not checked against the DNA. TRBV12-1 is labeled a pseudogene. The CDR3 spans 21 residues. The CDR3 loop is CASSPTPIRRGRGIGPYEQYF. CDR3 bases: TGTGCCAGCAGCCCGACCCCCATCCGCAGGGGGCGCGGTATCGGTCCCTACGAGCAGTACTTC.

This rearrangement joins TRBV7-8 to TRBJ1-1; D gene unclear. The ends were cut back, 5 bases at V and 1 base at J, with 11 bases in the middle. Germline CDR1 is SGHVS and CDR2 is FQNEAQ. The CDR3 covers 14 residues. The CDR3 sequence is CASSQRAKNTEAFF. The CDR3 coding sequence is TGTGCCAGCAGCCAACGGGCCAAGAACACTGAAGCTTTCTTT.

Comment on this clone: Other DNA sequences in this sample translate to the same CDR3. The chain carries TRBV30 and TRBJ2-7; D is possibly TRBD2 (6 bases). The CDR3 runs to 14 residues. Trimming left V 0 bases short and J 1 base short, with 10 bases between. In germline, CDR1 is GTSNPN, CDR2 SVGIG (reference sequence). CDR3 amino acids: CAWSVGGTSYEQYF. CDR3 DNA sequence: TGTGCCTGGAGTGTGGGCGGGACGTCCTACGAGCAGTACTTC.

The DNA of the CDR3 is TGTGCCAGTAGTACTGACTCCCGGACAGGCGGACATGGCTACACCTTC. This encodes CASSTDSRTGGHGYTF. This chain connects TRBV19 to TRBJ1-2; 7 bases are a match to TRBD1. V gave up 4 bases and J gave up 6 bases; unmatched junction bases: 14. Germline V lookup: CDR1 LNHDA, CDR2 SQIVND (reference sequence). The CDR3 totals 16 residues.

This clone was seen more than once but under ten times. The junction does not match germline at one end; this may be a read error. The gene calls are TRBV19 and TRBJ2-7, with D perhaps TRBD1 or TRBD2 (5 bases each). Per the germline V gene, CDR1 is LNHDA and CDR2 is SQIVND (reference sequence). CDR3 length equals 11 residues. The CDR3 region is CASSSGTKTFF. For the CDR3, the DNA is TGTGCCAGTAGTTCAGGGACGAAAACCTTCTTC.

The rearrangement joins TRBV28 to TRBJ2-2, with 7 nucleotides matching TRBD2. This CDR3 contains 15 residues. V gave up 7 bases and J gave up 3 bases; unmatched junction bases: 8. In germline, CDR1 is MDHEN, CDR2 SYDVKM. CDR3 DNA: TGTGCCAGCACCCTCGACCGGGAGGACACCGGGGAGCTGTTTTTT. Amino acids: CASTLDREDTGELFF.

The count of this clone is one. The gene calls are TRBV30 and TRBJ2-1; TRBD2 aligns across 9 bases. The CDR3 is 16 amino acids. Germline-derived CDR1 and CDR2 are GTSNPN and SVGIG (reference sequence). Trimming at V came to 1 base and at J to 8 bases, leaving 12 bases not matched to a gene. CDR3 sequence: CAWSGRVAGVYDEQFF. CDR3 nucleotides: TGTGCCTGGAGTGGCCGGGTAGCGGGAGTTTACGATGAGCAGTTCTTC.

V is TRBV29-1 and J is TRBJ1-1; possible D gene TRBD1, 6 bases. Germline values: CDR1 SQVTM, CDR2 ANQGSEA. The CDR3 sequence is 13 residues long. The germline V and J ends were trimmed by 5 bases and 4 bases, with 14 bases remaining between them. For the CDR3, the DNA is TGCAGCGTTCGCAGGGGTCGCGGCACTGAAGCTTTCTTT. Translated: CSVRRGRGTEAFF.

V usage is TRBV28 and J usage is TRBJ2-2; 7 bases line up with TRBD1. The germline CDR1 and CDR2 sequences are MDHEN and SYDVKM. The CDR3 spans 15 residues. Losses at the gene ends were 7 bases for V and 5 bases for J; bases not matched to a gene: 10. This CDR3 reads CASNEGAHFTGELFF. In DNA form, the CDR3 reads TGTGCCAGCAACGAGGGGGCGCATTTTACCGGGGAGCTGTTTTTT.

This chain connects TRBV7-9 to TRBJ2-3, with D hard to call. The CDR3 runs 13 residues. With 4 bases removed from V and 4 bases from J, the gap between germline ends came to 9 bases. From germline, CDR1 is SEHNR and CDR2 FQNEAQ (reference sequence). The CDR3 sequence is CASSWAASDTQYF. In DNA form, the CDR3 reads TGTGCCAGCAGCTGGGCGGCATCAGATACGCAGTATTTT.

The rearrangement uses TRBV9 and TRBJ1-4; no clear D gene. CDR1 SGDLS and CDR2 YYNGEE come from the germline V gene. CDR3 length equals 14 residues. V lost 0 bases and J 7 bases, leaving 10 bases between the germline ends. CDR3 sequence (DNA): TGTGCCAGCAGCGTAGGGACCGCTTCTGAAAAACTGTTTTTT. Its protein product is CASSVGTASEKLFF.

V is TRBV27 and J is TRBJ2-1, with D possibly being TRBD1 (6 bases). Trimming took 4 bases from V and 6 from J, leaving 13 bases between them. Per the germline V gene, CDR1 is MNHEY and CDR2 is SMNVEV (reference sequence). The CDR3 is 14 amino acids. This CDR3 is CASSSAGTTNEQFF. DNA of the CDR3: TGTGCCAGCAGTTCTGCCGGGACAACCAATGAGCAGTTCTTC.

This rearrangement joins TRBV7-2 to TRBJ2-7; 12 bases are shared with TRBD1. This CDR3 is 15 amino acids long. Germline lookup yields CDR1 SGHTA and CDR2 FQGNSA. Trimming at V came to 6 bases and at J to 5 bases, leaving 8 bases not matched to a gene. The CDR3 nucleotides read TGTGCCAGCAGACCCTGGAGGGACAGGGGGCACGAGCAGTACTTC. Amino acid sequence: CASRPWRDRGHEQYF.

This clone has only one observation. This chain links TRBV19 with TRBJ2-6, with unresolved D. With 9 bases removed from V and 1 base from J, the gap between germline ends came to 10 bases. There are 14 residues in the CDR3. Germline V lookup: CDR1 LNHDA, CDR2 SQIVND (reference sequence). The CDR3 DNA sequence: TGTGCCAGCAAGGGCATATCTGGGGCCAACGTCCTGACTTTC. Encoded protein: CASKGISGANVLTF.

The chain combines TRBV25-1 with TRBJ2-1; TRBD1 might be the D (6 bases). Trimming stripped 7 bases from V and 0 bases from J, with 10 bases between. CDR1 is MGHDK and CDR2 is SYGVNS in the germline V gene. The CDR3 consists of 14 residues. The CDR3 nucleotides are TGTGCCAGCACCGACAGGAGCTCCTACAATGAGCAGTTCTTC. Amino acid sequence: CASTDRSSYNEQFF.

This clone was seen once. The chain couples TRBV7-2 to TRBJ2-1; no reliable D call. The ends were cut back, 1 base at V and 2 bases at J, with 9 bases in the middle. The germline V gene encodes CDR1 SGHTA and CDR2 FQGNSA. This CDR3 has 15 amino acids. CDR3 sequence reads: CASSLGRPAYNEQFF. CDR3 nucleotide sequence: TGTGCCAGCAGCTTAGGGCGGCCTGCCTACAATGAGCAGTTCTTC. Together with reference TRBV7-2 and TRBJ2-1, the CDR3 gives the full variable domain: GAGVSQSPSNKVTEKGKDVELRCDPISGHTALYWYRQSLGQGLEFLIYFQGNSAPDKSGLPSDRFSAERTGGSVSTLTIQRTQQEDSAVYLCASSLGRPAYNEQFFGPGTRLTVL.

Only one count was recorded for this clone. This sequence joins TRBV27 and TRBJ1-2; D not certain. The CDR3 runs 16 residues. With 5 bases removed from V and 0 bases from J, the gap between germline ends came to 16 bases. The germline CDR1 and CDR2 sequences are MNHEY and SMNVEV (reference sequence). The CDR3 nucleotides are TGTGCCAGCAGTCCCGGGCTAACGCGGGCTAACTATGGCTACACCTTC. This sequence encodes CASSPGLTRANYGYTF.

This chain connects TRBV14 to TRBJ2-7; D might be TRBD2 (6 bases). This CDR3 has 16 amino acids. V was cut by 1 base and J by 4 bases, with 17 bases left in between. The germline V gene encodes CDR1 SGHDN and CDR2 FVKESK. The CDR3 DNA reads as TGTGCCAGCAGCCAAGGCGGGACGCCGAGGCCATACGAGCAGTACTTC. Translation: CASSQGGTPRPYEQYF.

The V gene is TRBV2, the J gene TRBJ1-2, with a possible D match to TRBD1 (6 bases). V dropped 6 bases and J dropped 2 bases, with 13 bases sitting between them. Germline loops: CDR1 SNHLY, CDR2 FYNNEI. The CDR3 has 14 residues. The CDR3 spells CASRSDSVNYGYTF. The CDR3, as DNA: TGTGCCAGCAGATCGGACAGCGTCAACTATGGCTACACCTTC.